This is a list of T cell receptor beta chains from one sample in a study of T cell repertoires in cytomegalovirus infection. TCRdb reprocessed the reads via MiXCR and lists one record per CDR3 protein. The table has 200,000 to 300,000 distinct CDR3 sequences, roughly 9.1% seen once. Sample: PBMCs. The receptor source for this set is a human donor in good health (CMV status not recorded). Some clones in this sample may be carry-over from other donors' samples. CDR3s include the opening cysteine and the closing phenylalanine or tryptophan. The order of the fields is CDR3 DNA, CDR3 protein, J gene, V gene, D gene, clone size. D genes are given only for firm matches. Clone sizes are given selectively: once, few, many, or a class where the clone is expanded.

cdr3_nt: TGTGCCAGCAGCCAACAAAGGGGCGGGCTGAGCACAGATACGCAGTATTTT; cdr3_aa: CASSQQRGGLSTDTQYF; j_call: TRBJ2-3; v_call: TRBV6-1; d_call: -; clone_size: many
cdr3_nt: TGTGCCAGCAGCTTAACCCCCGACGGCGCCTTTTACGAGCAGTACTTC; cdr3_aa: CASSLTPDGAFYEQYF; j_call: TRBJ2-7; v_call: TRBV7-3; d_call: -; clone_size: many
cdr3_nt: TGTGCCAGCAGCATGCCCCCGCGACTAGCGGGGAGCTCCTACAATGAGCAGTTCTTC; cdr3_aa: CASSMPPRLAGSSYNEQFF; j_call: TRBJ2-1; v_call: TRBV7-2; d_call: TRBD2; clone_size: many
cdr3_nt: TGTGCCAGCAGCTTCTTCGATAGCAATCAGCCCCAGCATTTT; cdr3_aa: CASSFFDSNQPQHF; j_call: TRBJ1-5; v_call: TRBV7-2; d_call: -; clone_size: many
cdr3_nt: TGTGCCAGCAGCTTCAGGACAGCGGGAAACACCATATATTTT; cdr3_aa: CASSFRTAGNTIYF; j_call: TRBJ1-3; v_call: TRBV5-6; d_call: -; clone_size: many
cdr3_nt: TGCAGCGCCCGGACAGGGGGCGCCGGAAACACCATATATTTT; cdr3_aa: CSARTGGAGNTIYF; j_call: TRBJ1-3; v_call: TRBV29-1; d_call: TRBD1; clone_size: few
cdr3_nt: TGCAGTGCTAGCGGACGGGAGAACTCCTACGAGCAGTACTTC; cdr3_aa: CSASGRENSYEQYF; j_call: TRBJ2-7; v_call: TRBV20-1; d_call: -; clone_size: few
cdr3_nt: TGTGCCACCAGCAGAGATATTGATAATGAAAAACTGTTTTTT; cdr3_aa: CATSRDIDNEKLFF; j_call: TRBJ1-4; v_call: TRBV15; d_call: -; clone_size: -
cdr3_nt: TGTGCCAGCAGTCCGAGGGGTCCACTTCGGTACGAGCAGTACTTC; cdr3_aa: CASSPRGPLRYEQYF; j_call: TRBJ2-7; v_call: TRBV7-9; d_call: -; clone_size: few
cdr3_nt: TGTGCCAGCAGCTTAAACGGGGGGAGCCTCCGGACAGATACGCAGTATTTT; cdr3_aa: CASSLNGGSLRTDTQYF; j_call: TRBJ2-3; v_call: TRBV7-2; d_call: TRBD2; clone_size: many
cdr3_nt: TGTGCCAGCTCACCCCGGGGGGTAGCGGGATGGAATGAGCAGTTCTTC; cdr3_aa: CASSPRGVAGWNEQFF; j_call: TRBJ2-1; v_call: TRBV18; d_call: TRBD2; clone_size: -
cdr3_nt: TGTGCCAGCAGTGCCCAGGGTGGGAACCCAGCAGTGAGTCGGCCCCAGCATTTT; cdr3_aa: CASSAQGGNPAVSRPQHF; j_call: TRBJ1-5; v_call: TRBV12-3/TRBV12-4; d_call: -; clone_size: many
cdr3_nt: TGTGCCACCCTTGGGGACAACCATGGCTACACCTTC; cdr3_aa: CATLGDNHGYTF; j_call: TRBJ1-2; v_call: TRBV28; d_call: -; clone_size: few
cdr3_nt: TGTGCCAGCAGGGGGACGGGACTAGCGGGAGGGCCGGGGGAGCAGTACTTC; cdr3_aa: CASRGTGLAGGPGEQYF; j_call: TRBJ2-7; v_call: TRBV7-8; d_call: TRBD2; clone_size: many
cdr3_nt: TGTGCCAGCAGTCCCCAAAGGGGGCCCCAGCATTTT; cdr3_aa: CASSPQRGPQHF; j_call: TRBJ1-5; v_call: TRBV12-3/TRBV12-4; d_call: -; clone_size: -
cdr3_nt: TGTGCCAGTAGTATACCCAGGGGCCCGCGAGAAGGCTACACCTTC; cdr3_aa: CASSIPRGPREGYTF; j_call: TRBJ1-2; v_call: TRBV19; d_call: -; clone_size: few
cdr3_nt: TGTGCCAGCAGTCCGAGGACTAGACCCCTCCACTTT; cdr3_aa: CASSPRTRPLHF; j_call: TRBJ1-6; v_call: TRBV28; d_call: -; clone_size: -
cdr3_nt: TGTGCCAGCAGCTTTCTGCTTAGGGACAGGGGGCGAACTGAAGCTTTCTTT; cdr3_aa: CASSFLLRDRGRTEAFF; j_call: TRBJ1-1; v_call: TRBV7-2; d_call: TRBD1; clone_size: many
cdr3_nt: TGTGCCAGCAGCTTAGCGCTGTGGGAGCAGTACTTC; cdr3_aa: CASSLALWEQYF; j_call: TRBJ2-7; v_call: TRBV7-2; d_call: -; clone_size: many
cdr3_nt: TGTGCCAGCAGCTTACAACAGGGGGCCTCCCTCCATGGCTACACCTTC; cdr3_aa: CASSLQQGASLHGYTF; j_call: TRBJ1-2; v_call: TRBV7-2; d_call: TRBD1; clone_size: many
cdr3_nt: TGTGCCAGCAGAACCACAGGGAACGTTTGGACTGAAGCTTTCTTT; cdr3_aa: CASRTTGNVWTEAFF; j_call: TRBJ1-1; v_call: TRBV3-1; d_call: -; clone_size: few
cdr3_nt: TGTGCCAGCAGCCACGGGACTAGCGGGTTTCCGAGCTCCTACAATGAGCAGTTCTTC; cdr3_aa: CASSHGTSGFPSSYNEQFF; j_call: TRBJ2-1; v_call: TRBV7-2; d_call: TRBD2; clone_size: many
cdr3_nt: TGTGCCAGCAGCCATCACCCCGGGACACCTTCCAATCAGCCCCAGCATTTT; cdr3_aa: CASSHHPGTPSNQPQHF; j_call: TRBJ1-5; v_call: TRBV7-2; d_call: -; clone_size: many
cdr3_nt: TGTGCCAGTACCCCCGGGGTTAATCAGCCCCAGCATTTT; cdr3_aa: CASTPGVNQPQHF; j_call: TRBJ1-5; v_call: TRBV19; d_call: -; clone_size: many
cdr3_nt: TGTGCCAGCAGCGTAGGGCTAGCGGTAGGGAATGAGCAGTTCTTC; cdr3_aa: CASSVGLAVGNEQFF; j_call: TRBJ2-1; v_call: TRBV9; d_call: TRBD2; clone_size: many